These 2 T cell receptor beta chains originate from one sample sequenced in a study of T-cell reconstitution after alpha-beta-depleted transplantation in children. Construction of the TCRbeta library involved unique molecular identifiers. In TCRdb, the PCR reads were re-called with MiXCR into one record per CDR3 protein. This sample yields approximately 190,000 distinct CDR3 sequences, of which 8.4% are seen a single time; roughly 35% belongs to the top ten. Sequencing was performed on PBMCs, mostly from graft donor cells, taken 360 days after TCRalphabeta/CD19-depleted stem cell transplant. These receptors were taken from a male patient between 2 and 10 years old who had a stem cell transplant for acute myeloid leukemia, so the T cells may come from the graft donor.

The chain couples TRBV6-1 to TRBJ2-1; no definite D call. V was pared by 3 bases and J by 8 bases, with 17 bases between. Germline V gene data show CDR1 as MNHNS and CDR2 as SASEGT. CDR3 size: 15 residues. The CDR3 loop reads CASSDSLGEIHEQFF. The CDR3, as DNA: TGTGCCAGCAGTGATTCCCTTGGGGAAATCCATGAGCAGTTCTTC.

The chain links TRBV28 to TRBJ2-2; 10 positions match TRBD1. The V gene's germline CDR1 is MDHEN and CDR2 SYDVKM. The CDR3 contains 16 residues. The trim removed 5 bases at V and 4 bases at J, leaving 7 bases unmatched. In DNA form, the CDR3 reads TGTGCCAGCAGTGGCCGGGACAGGGGAATCACCGGGGAGCTGTTTTTT. Protein: CASSGRDRGITGELFF.